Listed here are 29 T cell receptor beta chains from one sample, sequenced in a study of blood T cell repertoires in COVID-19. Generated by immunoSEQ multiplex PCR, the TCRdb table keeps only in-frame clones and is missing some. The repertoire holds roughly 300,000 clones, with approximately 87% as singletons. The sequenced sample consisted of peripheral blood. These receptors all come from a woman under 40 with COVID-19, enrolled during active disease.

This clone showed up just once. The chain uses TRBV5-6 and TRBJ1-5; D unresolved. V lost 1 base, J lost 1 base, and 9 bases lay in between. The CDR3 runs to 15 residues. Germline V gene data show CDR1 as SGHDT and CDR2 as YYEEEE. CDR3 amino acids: CASSLWQSSNQPQHF. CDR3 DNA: TGTGCCAGCAGCTTGTGGCAGTCGAGCAATCAGCCCCAGCATTTT.

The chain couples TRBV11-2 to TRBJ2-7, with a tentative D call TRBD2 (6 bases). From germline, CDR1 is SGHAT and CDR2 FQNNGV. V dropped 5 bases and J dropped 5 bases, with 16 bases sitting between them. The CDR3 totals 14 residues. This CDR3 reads CASSPRSGVHEQYF. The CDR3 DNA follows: TGTGCCAGCAGCCCGCGGTCGGGGGTCCACGAGCAGTACTTC.

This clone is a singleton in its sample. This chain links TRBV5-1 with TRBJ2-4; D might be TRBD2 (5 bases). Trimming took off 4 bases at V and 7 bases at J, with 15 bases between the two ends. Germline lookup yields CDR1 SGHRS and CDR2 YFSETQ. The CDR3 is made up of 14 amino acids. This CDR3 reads CASSRSGESNIQYF. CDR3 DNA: TGCGCCAGCAGCCGGAGCGGTGAGTCGAACATTCAGTACTTC.

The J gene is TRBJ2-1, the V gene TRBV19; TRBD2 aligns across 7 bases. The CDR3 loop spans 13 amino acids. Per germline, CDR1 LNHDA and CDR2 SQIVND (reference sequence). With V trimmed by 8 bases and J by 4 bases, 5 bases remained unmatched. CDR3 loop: CASGSSGYNEQFF. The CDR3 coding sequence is TGTGCCAGTGGGAGTAGCGGGTACAATGAGCAGTTCTTC.

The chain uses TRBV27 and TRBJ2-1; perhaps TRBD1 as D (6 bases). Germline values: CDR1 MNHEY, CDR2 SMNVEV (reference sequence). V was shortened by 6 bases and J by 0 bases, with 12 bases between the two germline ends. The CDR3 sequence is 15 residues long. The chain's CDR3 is CASRDSGTSYNEQFF. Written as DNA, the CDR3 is TGTGCCAGCAGGGACAGTGGGACCTCCTACAATGAGCAGTTCTTC.

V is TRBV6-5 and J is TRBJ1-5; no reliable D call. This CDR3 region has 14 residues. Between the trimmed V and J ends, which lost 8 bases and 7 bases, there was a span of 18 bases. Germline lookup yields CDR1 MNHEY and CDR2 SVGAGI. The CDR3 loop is CASLLRVAGQPQHF. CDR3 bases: TGTGCCAGCCTACTTCGGGTTGCGGGACAGCCCCAGCATTTT.

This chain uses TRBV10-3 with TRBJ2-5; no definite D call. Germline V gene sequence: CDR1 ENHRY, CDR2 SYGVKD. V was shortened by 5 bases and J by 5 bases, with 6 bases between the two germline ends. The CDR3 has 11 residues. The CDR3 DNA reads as TGTGCCATCAGTTCTCGGGAGACCCAGTACTTC. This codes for CAISSRETQYF.

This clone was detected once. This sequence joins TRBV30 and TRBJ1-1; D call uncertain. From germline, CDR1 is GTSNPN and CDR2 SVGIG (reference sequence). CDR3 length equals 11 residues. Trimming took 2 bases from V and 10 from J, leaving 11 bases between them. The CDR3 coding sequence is TGTGCCTGGAGTTGGGAAGGGAGAGCTTTCTTT. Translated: CAWSWEGRAFF.

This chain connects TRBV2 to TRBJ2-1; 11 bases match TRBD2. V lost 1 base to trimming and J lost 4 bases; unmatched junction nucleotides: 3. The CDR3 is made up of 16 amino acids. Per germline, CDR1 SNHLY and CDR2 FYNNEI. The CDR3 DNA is TGTGCCAGCAGTGAAGGAGGGACTAGCGGTTACAATGAGCAGTTCTTC. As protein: CASSEGGTSGYNEQFF. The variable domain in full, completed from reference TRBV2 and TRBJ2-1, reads EPEVTQTPSHQVTQMGQEVILRCVPISNHLYFYWYRQILGQKVEFLVSFYNNEISEKSEIFDDQFSVERPDGSNFTLKIRSTKLEDSAMYFCASSEGGTSGYNEQFFGPGTRLTVL.

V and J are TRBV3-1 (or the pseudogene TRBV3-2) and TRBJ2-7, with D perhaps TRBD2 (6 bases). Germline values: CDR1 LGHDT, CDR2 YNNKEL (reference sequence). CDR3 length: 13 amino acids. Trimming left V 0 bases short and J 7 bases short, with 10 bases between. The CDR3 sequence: CASSQDGGGEQYF. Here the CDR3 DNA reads TGTGCCAGCAGCCAAGACGGGGGAGGAGAGCAGTACTTC.

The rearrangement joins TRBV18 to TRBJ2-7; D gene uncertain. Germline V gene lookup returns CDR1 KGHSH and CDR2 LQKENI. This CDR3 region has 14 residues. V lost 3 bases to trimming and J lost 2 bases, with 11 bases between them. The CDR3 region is CASSPGSIPYEQYF. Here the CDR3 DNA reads TGTGCCAGCTCACCCGGGTCCATTCCCTACGAGCAGTACTTC.

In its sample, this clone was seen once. CDR3 nucleotide sequence: TGTGCCAGCGGACTTAGCTCCTACAATGAGCAGTTCTTC. Protein product: CASGLSSYNEQFF. The gene calls are TRBV6-5 and TRBJ2-1; D might be TRBD2 (5 bases). V was clipped by 8 bases and J by 0 bases, with 8 bases between them. The V gene's germline CDR1 is MNHEY and CDR2 SVGAGI. This CDR3 contains 13 residues.

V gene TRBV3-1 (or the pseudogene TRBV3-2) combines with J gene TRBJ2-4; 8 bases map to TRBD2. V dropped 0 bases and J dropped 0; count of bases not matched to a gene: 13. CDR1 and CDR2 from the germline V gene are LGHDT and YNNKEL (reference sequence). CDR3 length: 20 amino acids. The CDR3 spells CASSQELAVGPSVAKNIQYF. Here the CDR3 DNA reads TGTGCCAGCAGCCAAGAACTAGCGGTAGGACCTAGTGTAGCCAAAAACATTCAGTACTTC.

CDR3 in DNA: TGTGCCAGCAGCTCTCAGTGGTGGGAGACCCAGTACTTC. This encodes CASSSQWWETQYF. The V gene is TRBV28, the J gene TRBJ2-5, with D hard to call. This CDR3 is built from 13 residues. In germline, CDR1 is MDHEN, CDR2 SYDVKM. The V end was cut by 6 bases, the J end by 5 bases, with 13 bases between.

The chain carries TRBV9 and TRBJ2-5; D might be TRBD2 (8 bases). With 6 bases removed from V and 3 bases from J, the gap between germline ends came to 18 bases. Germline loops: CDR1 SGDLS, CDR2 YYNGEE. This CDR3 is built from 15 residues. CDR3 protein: CASNRGGGPEETQYF. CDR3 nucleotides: TGTGCCAGCAACAGGGGCGGGGGGCCGGAAGAGACCCAGTACTTC. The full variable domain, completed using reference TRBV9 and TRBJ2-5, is DSGVTQTPKHLITATGQRVTLRCSPRSGDLSVYWYQQSLDQGLQFLIQYYNGEERAKGNILERFSAQQFPDLHSELNLSSLELGDSALYFCASNRGGGPEETQYFGPGTRLLVL.

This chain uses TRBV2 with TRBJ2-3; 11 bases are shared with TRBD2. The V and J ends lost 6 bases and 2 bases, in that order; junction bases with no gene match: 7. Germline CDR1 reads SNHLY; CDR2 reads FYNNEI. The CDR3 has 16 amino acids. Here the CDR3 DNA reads TGTGCCAGCAGCCAAAGACTAGCGGGGCCCACAGATACGCAGTATTTT. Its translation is CASSQRLAGPTDTQYF.

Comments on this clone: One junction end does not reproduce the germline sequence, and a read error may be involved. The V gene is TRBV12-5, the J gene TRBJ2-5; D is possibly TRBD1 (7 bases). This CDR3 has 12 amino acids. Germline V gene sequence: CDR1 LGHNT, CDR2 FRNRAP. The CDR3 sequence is CASGLDGGTVDF. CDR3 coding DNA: TGTGCTAGTGGTTTGGATGGGGGGACAGTCGACTTC.

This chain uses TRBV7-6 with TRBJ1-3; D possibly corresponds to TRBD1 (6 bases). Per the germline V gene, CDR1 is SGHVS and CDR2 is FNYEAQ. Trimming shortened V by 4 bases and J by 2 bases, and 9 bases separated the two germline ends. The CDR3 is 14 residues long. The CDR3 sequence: CASSSGQPGNTIYF. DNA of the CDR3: TGTGCCAGCAGCTCCGGACAGCCTGGAAACACCATATATTTT.

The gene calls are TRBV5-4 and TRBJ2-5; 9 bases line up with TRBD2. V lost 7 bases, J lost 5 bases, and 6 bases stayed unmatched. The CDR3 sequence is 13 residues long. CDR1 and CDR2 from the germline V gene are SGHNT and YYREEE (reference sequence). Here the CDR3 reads CASAVLAGETQYF. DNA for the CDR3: TGTGCCAGCGCTGTGCTAGCGGGGGAGACCCAGTACTTC.

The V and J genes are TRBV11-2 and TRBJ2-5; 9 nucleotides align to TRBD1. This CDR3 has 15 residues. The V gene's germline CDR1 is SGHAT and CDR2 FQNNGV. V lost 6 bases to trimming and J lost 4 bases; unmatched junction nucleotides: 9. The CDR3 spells CASSRGGTGRETQYF. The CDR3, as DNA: TGTGCCAGCAGTCGCGGAGGGACAGGGAGAGAGACCCAGTACTTC.

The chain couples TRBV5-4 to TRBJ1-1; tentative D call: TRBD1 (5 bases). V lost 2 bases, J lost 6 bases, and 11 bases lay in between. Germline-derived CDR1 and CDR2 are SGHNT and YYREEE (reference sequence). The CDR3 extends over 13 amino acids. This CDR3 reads CASSLGAQSEAFF. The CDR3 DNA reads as TGTGCCAGCAGCTTAGGGGCACAGTCTGAAGCTTTCTTT.

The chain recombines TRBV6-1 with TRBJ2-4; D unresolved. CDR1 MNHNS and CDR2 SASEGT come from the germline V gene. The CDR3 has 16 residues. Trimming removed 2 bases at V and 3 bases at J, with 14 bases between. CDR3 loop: CASSETRTLNKNIQYF. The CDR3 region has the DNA TGTGCCAGCAGTGAAACCCGCACCCTAAACAAAAACATTCAGTACTTC.

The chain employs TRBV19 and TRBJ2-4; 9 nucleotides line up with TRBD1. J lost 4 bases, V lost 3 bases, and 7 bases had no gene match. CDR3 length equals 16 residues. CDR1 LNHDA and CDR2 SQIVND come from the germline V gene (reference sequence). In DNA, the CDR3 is TGTGCCAGTAGTATTAGGACAGGGGCCCGAAAAAACATTCAGTACTTC. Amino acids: CASSIRTGARKNIQYF.

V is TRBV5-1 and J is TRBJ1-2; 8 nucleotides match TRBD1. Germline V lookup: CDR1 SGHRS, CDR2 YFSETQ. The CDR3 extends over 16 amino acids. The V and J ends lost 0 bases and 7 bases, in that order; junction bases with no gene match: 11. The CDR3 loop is CASSLVAGGAGGGYTF. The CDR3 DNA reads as TGCGCCAGCAGCTTGGTGGCAGGGGGCGCAGGGGGTGGCTACACCTTC.

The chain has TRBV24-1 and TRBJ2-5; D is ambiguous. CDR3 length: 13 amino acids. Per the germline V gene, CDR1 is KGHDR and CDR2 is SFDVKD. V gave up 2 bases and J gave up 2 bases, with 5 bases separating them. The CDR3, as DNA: TGTGCCACCAGTGATTCTATACAAGAGACCCAGTACTTC. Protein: CATSDSIQETQYF.

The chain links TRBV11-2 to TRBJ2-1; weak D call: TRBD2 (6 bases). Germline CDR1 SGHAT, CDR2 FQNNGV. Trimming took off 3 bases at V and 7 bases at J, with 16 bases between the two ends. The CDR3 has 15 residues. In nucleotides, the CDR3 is TGTGCCAGCAGCTTCAGGACGTCTGGGGGGAATGAGCAGTTCTTC. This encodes CASSFRTSGGNEQFF.

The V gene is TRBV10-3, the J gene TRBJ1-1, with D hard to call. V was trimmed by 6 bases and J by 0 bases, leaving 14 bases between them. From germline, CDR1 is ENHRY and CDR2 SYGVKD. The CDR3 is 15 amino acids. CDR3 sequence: CAISNFQVMNTEAFF. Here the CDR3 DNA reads TGTGCCATCAGCAATTTCCAGGTCATGAACACTGAAGCTTTCTTT.

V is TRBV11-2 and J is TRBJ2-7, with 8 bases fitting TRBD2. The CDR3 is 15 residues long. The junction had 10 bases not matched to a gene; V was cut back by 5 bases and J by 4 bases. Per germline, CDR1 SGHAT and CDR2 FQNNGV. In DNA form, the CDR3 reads TGTGCCAGCAGCCGGCCGGGAGGGGGGCTATACGAGCAGTACTTC. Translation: CASSRPGGGLYEQYF. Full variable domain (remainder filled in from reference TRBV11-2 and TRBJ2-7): EAGVAQSPRYKIIEKRQSVAFWCNPISGHATLYWYQQILGQGPKLLIQFQNNGVVDDSQLPKDRFSAERLKGVDSTLKIQPAKLEDSAVYLCASSRPGGGLYEQYFGPGTRLTVT.

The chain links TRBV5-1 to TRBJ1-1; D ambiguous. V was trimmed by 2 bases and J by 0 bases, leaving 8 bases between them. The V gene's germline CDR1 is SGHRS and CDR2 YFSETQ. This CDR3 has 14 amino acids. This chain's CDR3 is CASSFGGMNTEAFF. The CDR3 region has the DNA TGCGCCAGCAGCTTCGGCGGAATGAACACTGAAGCTTTCTTT.